Below are 15 T cell receptor beta chains sequenced from a single sample in a study of shared clonotypes between healthy human individuals. Some clones are missing from TCRdb's copy, which holds only in-frame ones; the method was immunoSEQ multiplex PCR. The sample includes over a million clones, under 99% of them seen just once. Sequencing was performed on naive CD4+ T cells sorted from blood. Subset reported: CD45RA+ positively selected. All receptors derive from a young man in good health.

This clone has a single count. Distinct nucleotide sequences in the sample also encode this CDR3. The chain employs TRBV10-3 and TRBJ1-1; D gene unclear. Germline V CDR1 and CDR2: ENHRY, SYGVKD. Trimming removed 8 bases from V and 0 bases from J, with 7 bases in between. The CDR3 spans 12 residues. This CDR3 is CAISQMNTEAFF. The DNA of the CDR3 is TGTGCCATCTCCCAAATGAACACTGAAGCTTTCTTT.

CDR3 sequence (DNA): TGCGCCAGCAGCCAAGTAGCCACCGTGGGCAACGAGCAGTACTTC. This translates into CASSQVATVGNEQYF. The gene calls are TRBV4-1 and TRBJ2-7; D is undetermined. This CDR3 comprises 15 residues. Germline V gene lookup returns CDR1 MGHRA and CDR2 YSYEKL. The V end lost 1 base, the J end lost 5 bases, and 15 bases lay between the germline ends.

This rearrangement joins TRBV25-1 to TRBJ2-5; TRBD2 aligns across 7 bases. Germline V gives CDR1 MGHDK, CDR2 SYGVNS. The CDR3 contains 13 residues. After removal of 4 bases from V and 7 bases from J, the junction contained 6 bases not matched to a gene. The CDR3 coding sequence is TGTGCCAGCAGTGGCCGGGGGGAATGGACCCAGTACTTC. This sequence encodes CASSGRGEWTQYF.

The rearrangement joins TRBV5-1 to TRBJ2-1, with 10 bases lining up with TRBD2. J was trimmed by 9 bases and V by 2 bases; bases with no gene match: 8. This CDR3 is built from 15 residues. Germline CDR1 reads SGHRS; CDR2 reads YFSETQ. The chain's CDR3 is CASSLPSGSNGEQFF. CDR3 DNA sequence: TGCGCCAGCAGCTTACCTAGCGGGAGTAACGGTGAGCAGTTCTTC.

The chain carries TRBV29-1 and TRBJ2-1; D is ambiguous. The CDR3 is 12 residues long. CDR1 and CDR2 (germline): SQVTM, ANQGSEA. The V and J ends lost 4 bases and 3 bases respectively, with 7 bases between them. CDR3 nucleotides: TGCAGCGTTGCTATTCTCTACAATGAGCAGTTCTTC. Translation gives CSVAILYNEQFF.

The chain employs TRBV2 and TRBJ1-5; 9 positions agree with TRBD1. V was clipped by 6 bases and J by 5 bases; unmatched bases: 2. CDR3 size: 13 residues. CDR1 and CDR2 (germline): SNHLY, FYNNEI. As DNA, the CDR3 is TGTGCCAGCAGGGGGGACAGGGATCAGCCCCAGCATTTT. Translation: CASRGDRDQPQHF.

The chain links TRBV5-1 to TRBJ2-1; TRBD2 might be the D (6 bases). The CDR3 length is 15 residues. V lost 7 bases to trimming and J lost 9 bases, with 23 bases between them. Germline V gives CDR1 SGHRS, CDR2 YFSETQ. The DNA for the CDR3 is TGCGCCAGCCAACCCGGGACTTTGTCATTGAGTGAGCAGTTCTTC. It translates to CASQPGTLSLSEQFF.

There are a few counts of this clone. Other DNA sequences in the sample encode the same CDR3. V is TRBV2 and J is TRBJ2-1; no clear D. The germline CDR1 and CDR2 sequences are SNHLY and FYNNEI. Trimming took 4 bases from V and 4 from J, leaving 2 bases between them. This CDR3 has 11 residues. The chain's CDR3 is CASSAYNEQFF. CDR3 nucleotides: TGTGCCAGCAGTGCTTACAATGAGCAGTTCTTC.

V usage is TRBV7-2 and J usage is TRBJ1-4, with 7 bases lining up with TRBD1. V shed 4 bases, J shed 0 bases, and the junction held 2 bases outside the gene matches. This CDR3 is 15 amino acids long. Germline-derived CDR1 and CDR2 are SGHTA and FQGNSA. The CDR3 loop is CASSSTGATNEKLFF. The CDR3 DNA is TGTGCCAGCAGCTCCACAGGGGCAACTAATGAAAAACTGTTTTTT.

CDR3 amino acids: CASSPLRLAGYQETQYF. DNA for the CDR3: TGTGCCAGCAGCCCGCTGAGACTAGCGGGGTACCAAGAGACCCAGTACTTC. The chain carries TRBV5-5 and TRBJ2-5, with 11 bases fitting TRBD2. V gave up 4 bases and J gave up 0 bases; unmatched junction bases: 8. The CDR3 sequence is 17 residues long. In germline, CDR1 is SGHKS, CDR2 YYEKEE (reference sequence).

This chain links TRBV27 with TRBJ2-1; 11 bases are shared with TRBD2. V was pared by 5 bases and J by 9 bases, with 6 bases of the junction left unmatched. The CDR3 spans 14 residues. Germline V gives CDR1 MNHEY, CDR2 SMNVEV (reference sequence). CDR3 DNA sequence: TGTGCCAGCAGTCCTACTAGCGGGAGAGGTGAGCAGTTCTTC. It specifies CASSPTSGRGEQFF.

The CDR3 region has the DNA TGCAGCGTTGGTCAGGTGGATGGCTACACCTTC. It codes for CSVGQVDGYTF. The chain employs TRBV29-1 and TRBJ1-2; D is unresolved. Germline loops: CDR1 SQVTM, CDR2 ANQGSEA. Trimming left V 4 bases short and J 6 bases short, with 9 bases between. The CDR3 contains 11 residues.

V usage is TRBV7-2 and J usage is TRBJ1-2; 7 nucleotides align to TRBD1. The ends lost 1 base at V and 3 bases at J; junction bases unmatched: 8. This CDR3 contains 16 residues. Germline V gives CDR1 SGHTA, CDR2 FQGNSA. The DNA of the CDR3 is TGTGCCAGCAGCTTAGATAGGGGGCAGAGTTACTATGGCTACACCTTC. This gives the protein CASSLDRGQSYYGYTF. The full variable domain, completed using reference TRBV7-2 and TRBJ1-2, is GAGVSQSPSNKVTEKGKDVELRCDPISGHTALYWYRQSLGQGLEFLIYFQGNSAPDKSGLPSDRFSAERTGGSVSTLTIQRTQQEDSAVYLCASSLDRGQSYYGYTFGSGTRLTVV.

In this sample, this clone turned up once. This chain links TRBV5-6 with TRBJ2-7; TRBD2 matches 15 bases. The CDR3 is 16 amino acids. V lost 2 bases to trimming and J lost 6 bases; unmatched junction nucleotides: 6. Germline CDR1 reads SGHDT; CDR2 reads YYEEEE. The DNA for the CDR3 is TGTGCCAGCAGCTTAACCCCGGGACTAGCGGGAGGCGAGCAGTACTTC. Translating gives CASSLTPGLAGGEQYF.

The chain is built from TRBV18 and TRBJ1-4; perhaps TRBD1 as D (5 bases). Germline lookup yields CDR1 KGHSH and CDR2 LQKENI. The CDR3 consists of 14 residues. Deletions cut 3 bases from V and 12 bases from J, with 17 bases between. The CDR3 here is CASSPLDRDLQLFF. CDR3 sequence (DNA): TGTGCCAGCTCACCGCTCGACCGGGACCTTCAACTGTTTTTT.